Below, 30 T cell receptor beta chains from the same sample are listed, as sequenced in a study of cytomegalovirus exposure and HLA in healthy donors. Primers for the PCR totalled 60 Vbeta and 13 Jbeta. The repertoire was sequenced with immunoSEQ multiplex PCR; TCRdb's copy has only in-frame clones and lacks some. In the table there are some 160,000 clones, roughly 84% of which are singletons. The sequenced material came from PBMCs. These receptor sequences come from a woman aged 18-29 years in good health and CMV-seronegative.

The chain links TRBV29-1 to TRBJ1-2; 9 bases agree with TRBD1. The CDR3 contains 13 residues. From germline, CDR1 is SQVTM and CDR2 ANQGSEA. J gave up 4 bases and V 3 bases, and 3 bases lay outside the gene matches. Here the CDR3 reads CSVDTGGSYGYTF. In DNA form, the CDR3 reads TGCAGCGTTGATACAGGGGGCAGCTATGGCTACACCTTC.

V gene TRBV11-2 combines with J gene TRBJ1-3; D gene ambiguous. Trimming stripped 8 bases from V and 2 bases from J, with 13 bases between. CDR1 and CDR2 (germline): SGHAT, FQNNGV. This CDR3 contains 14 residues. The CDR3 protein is CASCPRGPGNTIYF. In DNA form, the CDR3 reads TGTGCCAGCTGCCCAAGAGGGCCTGGAAACACCATATATTTT.

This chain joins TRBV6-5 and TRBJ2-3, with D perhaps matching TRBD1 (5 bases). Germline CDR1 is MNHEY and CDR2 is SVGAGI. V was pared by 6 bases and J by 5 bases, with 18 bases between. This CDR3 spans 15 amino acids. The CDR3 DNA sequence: TGTGCCAGCAGCCCTGACAGAGATCTCTTAGATACGCAGTATTTT. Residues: CASSPDRDLLDTQYF.

For the CDR3, the DNA is TGTGCCAGCAGGGGGGACAGCCCGCTTGAAGCTTTCTTT. This gives the protein CASRGDSPLEAFF. This chain joins TRBV6-1 and TRBJ1-1; 7 bases match TRBD1. The V gene's germline CDR1 is MNHNS and CDR2 SASEGT. CDR3 length: 13 residues. V trimming: 6 bases; J trimming: 7 bases; junction bases outside the gene matches: 8.

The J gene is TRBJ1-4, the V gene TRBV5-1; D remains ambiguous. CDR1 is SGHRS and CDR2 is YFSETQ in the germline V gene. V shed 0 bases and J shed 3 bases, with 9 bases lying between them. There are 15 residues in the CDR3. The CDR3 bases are TGCGCCAGCAGCTTGGGTTACAGCCCTAATGAAAAACTGTTTTTT. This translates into CASSLGYSPNEKLFF.

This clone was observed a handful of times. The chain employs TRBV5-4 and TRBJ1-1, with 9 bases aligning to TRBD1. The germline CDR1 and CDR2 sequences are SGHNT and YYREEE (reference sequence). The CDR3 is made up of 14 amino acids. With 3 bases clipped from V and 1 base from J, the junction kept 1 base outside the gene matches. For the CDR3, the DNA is TGTGCCAGCAGCTACAGGGGGCCGAACACTGAAGCTTTCTTT. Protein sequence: CASSYRGPNTEAFF.

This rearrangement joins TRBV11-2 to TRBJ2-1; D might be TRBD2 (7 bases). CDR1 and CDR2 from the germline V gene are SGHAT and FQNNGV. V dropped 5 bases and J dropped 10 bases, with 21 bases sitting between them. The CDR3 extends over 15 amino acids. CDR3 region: CASSLFTGGYGEQFF. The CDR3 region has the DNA TGTGCCAGCAGCCTTTTTACGGGGGGCTATGGGGAGCAGTTCTTC.

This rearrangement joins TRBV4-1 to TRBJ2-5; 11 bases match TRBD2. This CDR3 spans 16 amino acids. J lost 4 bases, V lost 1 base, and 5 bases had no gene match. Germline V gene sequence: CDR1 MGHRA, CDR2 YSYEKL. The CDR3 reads CASSQAGTSGGETQYF. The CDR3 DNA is TGCGCCAGCAGCCAAGCAGGGACTAGCGGTGGAGAGACCCAGTACTTC.

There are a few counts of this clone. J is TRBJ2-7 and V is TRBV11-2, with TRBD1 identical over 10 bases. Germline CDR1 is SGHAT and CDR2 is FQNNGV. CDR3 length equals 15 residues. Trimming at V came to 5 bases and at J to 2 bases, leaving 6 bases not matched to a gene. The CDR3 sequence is CASSLDRGGPYEQYF. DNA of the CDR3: TGTGCCAGCAGCCTGGACAGGGGGGGACCCTACGAGCAGTACTTC.

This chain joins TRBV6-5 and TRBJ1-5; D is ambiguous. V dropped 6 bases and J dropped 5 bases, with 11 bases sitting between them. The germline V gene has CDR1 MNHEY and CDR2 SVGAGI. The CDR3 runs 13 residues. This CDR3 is CASSAGFDQPQHF. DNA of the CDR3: TGTGCCAGCAGCGCGGGGTTCGATCAGCCCCAGCATTTT.

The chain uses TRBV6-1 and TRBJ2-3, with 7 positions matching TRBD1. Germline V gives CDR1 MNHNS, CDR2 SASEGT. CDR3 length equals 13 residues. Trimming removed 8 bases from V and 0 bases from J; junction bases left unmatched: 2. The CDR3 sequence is CASRQGSTDTQYF. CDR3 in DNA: TGTGCCAGCCGACAGGGAAGCACAGATACGCAGTATTTT.

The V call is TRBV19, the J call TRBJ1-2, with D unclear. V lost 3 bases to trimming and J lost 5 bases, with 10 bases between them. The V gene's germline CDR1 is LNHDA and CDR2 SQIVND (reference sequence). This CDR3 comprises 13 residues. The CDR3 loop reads CASSMGRIYGYTF. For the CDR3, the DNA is TGTGCCAGTAGTATGGGCAGGATATATGGCTACACCTTC. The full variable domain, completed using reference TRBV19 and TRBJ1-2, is DGGITQSPKYLFRKEGQNVTLSCEQNLNHDAMYWYRQDPGQGLRLIYYSQIVNDFQKGDIAEGYSVSREKKESFPLTVTSAQKNPTAFYLCASSMGRIYGYTFGSGTRLTVV.

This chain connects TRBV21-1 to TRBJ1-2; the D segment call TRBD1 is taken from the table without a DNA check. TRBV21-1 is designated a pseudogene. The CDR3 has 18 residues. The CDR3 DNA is TGTGCCAGCAGCAAGTCCCCTGGTCCGTGCAGGGGGGTCTATGGCTACACCTTC. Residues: CASSKSPGPCRGVYGYTF.

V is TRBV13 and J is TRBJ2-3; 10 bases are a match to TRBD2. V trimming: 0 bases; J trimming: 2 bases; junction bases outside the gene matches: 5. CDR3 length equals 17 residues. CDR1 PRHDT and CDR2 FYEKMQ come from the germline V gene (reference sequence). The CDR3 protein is CASSLGLAGALTDTQYF. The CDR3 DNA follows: TGTGCCAGCAGCTTAGGGCTAGCGGGGGCCCTCACAGATACGCAGTATTTT.

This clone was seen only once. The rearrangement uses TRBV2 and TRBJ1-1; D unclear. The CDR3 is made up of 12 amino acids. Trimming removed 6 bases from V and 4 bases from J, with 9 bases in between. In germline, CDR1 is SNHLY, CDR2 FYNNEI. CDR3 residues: CASSAGITEAFF. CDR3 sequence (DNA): TGTGCCAGCAGCGCAGGTATCACTGAAGCTTTCTTT.

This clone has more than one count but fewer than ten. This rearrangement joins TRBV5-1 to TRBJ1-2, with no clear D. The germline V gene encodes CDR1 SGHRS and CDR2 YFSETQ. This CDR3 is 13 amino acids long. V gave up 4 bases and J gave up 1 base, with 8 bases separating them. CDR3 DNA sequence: TGCGCCAGCAGCCGAGGAAATAACTATGGCTACACCTTC. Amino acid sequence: CASSRGNNYGYTF.

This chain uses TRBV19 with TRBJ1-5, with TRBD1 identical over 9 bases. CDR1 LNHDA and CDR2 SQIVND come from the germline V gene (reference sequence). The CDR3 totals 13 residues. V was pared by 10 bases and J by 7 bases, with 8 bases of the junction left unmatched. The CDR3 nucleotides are TGTGCCACCGCGGACAGGGGAGTCCAGCCCCAGCATTTT. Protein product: CATADRGVQPQHF.

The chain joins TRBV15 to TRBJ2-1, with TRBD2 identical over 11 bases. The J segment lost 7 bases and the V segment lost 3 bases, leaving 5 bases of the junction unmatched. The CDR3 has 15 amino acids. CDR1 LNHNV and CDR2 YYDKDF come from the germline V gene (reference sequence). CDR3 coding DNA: TGTGCCACCAGCAGGGGGGGACTAGCGGCGAATGAGCAGTTCTTC. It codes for CATSRGGLAANEQFF.

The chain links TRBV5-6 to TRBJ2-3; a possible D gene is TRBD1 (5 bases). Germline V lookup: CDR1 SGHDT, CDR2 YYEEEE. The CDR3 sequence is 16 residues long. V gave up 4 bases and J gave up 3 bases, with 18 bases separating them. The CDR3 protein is CASSQQTGYTTDTQYF. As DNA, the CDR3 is TGTGCCAGCAGCCAACAAACAGGATACACAACAGATACGCAGTATTTT.

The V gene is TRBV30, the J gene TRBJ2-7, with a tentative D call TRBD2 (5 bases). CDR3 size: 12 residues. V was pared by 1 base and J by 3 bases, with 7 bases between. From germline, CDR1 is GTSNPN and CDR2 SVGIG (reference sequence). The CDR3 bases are TGTGCCTGGAGTGCAGGACTCTACGAGCAGTACTTC. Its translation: CAWSAGLYEQYF.

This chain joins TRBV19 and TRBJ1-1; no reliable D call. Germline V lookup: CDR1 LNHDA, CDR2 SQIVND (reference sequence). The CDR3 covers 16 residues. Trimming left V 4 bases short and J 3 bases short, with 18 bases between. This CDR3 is CASSRGGAGRDTEAFF. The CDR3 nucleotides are TGTGCCAGTAGTAGGGGAGGAGCAGGCCGGGACACTGAAGCTTTCTTT.

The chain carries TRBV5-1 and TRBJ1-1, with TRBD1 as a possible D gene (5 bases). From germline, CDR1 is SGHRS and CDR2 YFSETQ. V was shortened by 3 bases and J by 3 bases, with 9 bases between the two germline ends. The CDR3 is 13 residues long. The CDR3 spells CASSSRTYTEAFF. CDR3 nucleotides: TGCGCCAGCAGCTCTCGGACATACACTGAAGCTTTCTTT.

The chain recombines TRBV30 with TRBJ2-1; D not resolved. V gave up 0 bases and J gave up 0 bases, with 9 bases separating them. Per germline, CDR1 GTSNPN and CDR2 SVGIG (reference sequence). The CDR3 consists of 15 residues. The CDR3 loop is CAWSVQLSSYNEQFF. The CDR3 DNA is TGTGCCTGGAGTGTACAGCTCAGCTCCTACAATGAGCAGTTCTTC.

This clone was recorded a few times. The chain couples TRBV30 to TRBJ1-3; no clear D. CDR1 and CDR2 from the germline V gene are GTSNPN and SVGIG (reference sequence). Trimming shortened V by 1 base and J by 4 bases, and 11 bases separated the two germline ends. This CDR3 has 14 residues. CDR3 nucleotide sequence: TGTGCCTGGAGTGACTTACGACTGGGAAACACCATATATTTT. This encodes CAWSDLRLGNTIYF.

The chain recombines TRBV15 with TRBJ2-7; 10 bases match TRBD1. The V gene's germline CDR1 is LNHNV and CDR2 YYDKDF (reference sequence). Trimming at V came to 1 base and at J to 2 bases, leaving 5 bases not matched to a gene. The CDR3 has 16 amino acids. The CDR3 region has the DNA TGTGCCACCAGCAGAGGGGACAGGGGCAATGCCTACGAGCAGTACTTC. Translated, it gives CATSRGDRGNAYEQYF.

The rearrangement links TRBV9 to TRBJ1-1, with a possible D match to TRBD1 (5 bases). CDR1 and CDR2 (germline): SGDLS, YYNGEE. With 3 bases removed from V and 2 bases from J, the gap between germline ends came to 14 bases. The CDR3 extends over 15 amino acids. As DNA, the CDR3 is TGTGCCAGCAGCGCACGACAGACGTCTAACACTGAAGCTTTCTTT. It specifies CASSARQTSNTEAFF.

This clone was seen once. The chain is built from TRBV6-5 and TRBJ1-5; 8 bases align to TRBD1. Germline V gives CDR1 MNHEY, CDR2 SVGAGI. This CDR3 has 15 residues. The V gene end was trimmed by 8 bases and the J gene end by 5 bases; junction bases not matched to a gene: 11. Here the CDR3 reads CASSNIPGGDQPQHF. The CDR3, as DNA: TGTGCCAGCTCAAACATTCCAGGGGGCGATCAGCCCCAGCATTTT.

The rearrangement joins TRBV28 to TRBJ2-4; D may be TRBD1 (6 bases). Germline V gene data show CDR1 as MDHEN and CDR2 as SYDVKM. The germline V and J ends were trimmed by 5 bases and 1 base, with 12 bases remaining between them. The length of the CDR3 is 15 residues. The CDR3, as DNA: TGTGCCAGCAGTAGAGGGGGTTCGGCCAAAAACATTCAGTACTTC. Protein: CASSRGGSAKNIQYF.

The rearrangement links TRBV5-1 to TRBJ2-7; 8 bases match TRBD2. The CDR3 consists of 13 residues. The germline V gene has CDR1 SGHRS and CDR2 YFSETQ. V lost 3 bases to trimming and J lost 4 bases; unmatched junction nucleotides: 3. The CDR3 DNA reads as TGCGCCAGCAGCTCCGGGACTAGGTACGAGCAGTACTTC. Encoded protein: CASSSGTRYEQYF.

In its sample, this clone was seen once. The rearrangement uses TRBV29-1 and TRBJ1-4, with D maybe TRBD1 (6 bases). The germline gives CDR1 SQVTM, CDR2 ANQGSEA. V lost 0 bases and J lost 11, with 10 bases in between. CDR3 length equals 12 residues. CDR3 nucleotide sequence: TGCAGCGTTGAAGATCTTCAGGGGAAACTGTTTTTT. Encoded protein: CSVEDLQGKLFF.